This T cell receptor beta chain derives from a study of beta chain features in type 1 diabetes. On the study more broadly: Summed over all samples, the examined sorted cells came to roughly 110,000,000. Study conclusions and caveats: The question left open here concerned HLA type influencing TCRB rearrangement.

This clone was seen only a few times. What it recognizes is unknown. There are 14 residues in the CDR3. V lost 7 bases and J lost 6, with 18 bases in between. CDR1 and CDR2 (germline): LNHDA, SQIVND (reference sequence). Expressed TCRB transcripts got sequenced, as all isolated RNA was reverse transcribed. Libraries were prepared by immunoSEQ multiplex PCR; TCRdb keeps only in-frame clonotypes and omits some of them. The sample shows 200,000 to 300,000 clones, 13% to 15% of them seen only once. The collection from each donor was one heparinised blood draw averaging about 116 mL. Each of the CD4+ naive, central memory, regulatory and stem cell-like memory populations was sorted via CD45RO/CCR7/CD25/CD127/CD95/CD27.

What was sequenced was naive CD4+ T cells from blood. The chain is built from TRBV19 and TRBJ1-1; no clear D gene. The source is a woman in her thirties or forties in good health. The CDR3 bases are TGTGCCAGTATCAAAAAATACACGGGTGCTGAAGCTTTCTTT. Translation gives CASIKKYTGAEAFF.